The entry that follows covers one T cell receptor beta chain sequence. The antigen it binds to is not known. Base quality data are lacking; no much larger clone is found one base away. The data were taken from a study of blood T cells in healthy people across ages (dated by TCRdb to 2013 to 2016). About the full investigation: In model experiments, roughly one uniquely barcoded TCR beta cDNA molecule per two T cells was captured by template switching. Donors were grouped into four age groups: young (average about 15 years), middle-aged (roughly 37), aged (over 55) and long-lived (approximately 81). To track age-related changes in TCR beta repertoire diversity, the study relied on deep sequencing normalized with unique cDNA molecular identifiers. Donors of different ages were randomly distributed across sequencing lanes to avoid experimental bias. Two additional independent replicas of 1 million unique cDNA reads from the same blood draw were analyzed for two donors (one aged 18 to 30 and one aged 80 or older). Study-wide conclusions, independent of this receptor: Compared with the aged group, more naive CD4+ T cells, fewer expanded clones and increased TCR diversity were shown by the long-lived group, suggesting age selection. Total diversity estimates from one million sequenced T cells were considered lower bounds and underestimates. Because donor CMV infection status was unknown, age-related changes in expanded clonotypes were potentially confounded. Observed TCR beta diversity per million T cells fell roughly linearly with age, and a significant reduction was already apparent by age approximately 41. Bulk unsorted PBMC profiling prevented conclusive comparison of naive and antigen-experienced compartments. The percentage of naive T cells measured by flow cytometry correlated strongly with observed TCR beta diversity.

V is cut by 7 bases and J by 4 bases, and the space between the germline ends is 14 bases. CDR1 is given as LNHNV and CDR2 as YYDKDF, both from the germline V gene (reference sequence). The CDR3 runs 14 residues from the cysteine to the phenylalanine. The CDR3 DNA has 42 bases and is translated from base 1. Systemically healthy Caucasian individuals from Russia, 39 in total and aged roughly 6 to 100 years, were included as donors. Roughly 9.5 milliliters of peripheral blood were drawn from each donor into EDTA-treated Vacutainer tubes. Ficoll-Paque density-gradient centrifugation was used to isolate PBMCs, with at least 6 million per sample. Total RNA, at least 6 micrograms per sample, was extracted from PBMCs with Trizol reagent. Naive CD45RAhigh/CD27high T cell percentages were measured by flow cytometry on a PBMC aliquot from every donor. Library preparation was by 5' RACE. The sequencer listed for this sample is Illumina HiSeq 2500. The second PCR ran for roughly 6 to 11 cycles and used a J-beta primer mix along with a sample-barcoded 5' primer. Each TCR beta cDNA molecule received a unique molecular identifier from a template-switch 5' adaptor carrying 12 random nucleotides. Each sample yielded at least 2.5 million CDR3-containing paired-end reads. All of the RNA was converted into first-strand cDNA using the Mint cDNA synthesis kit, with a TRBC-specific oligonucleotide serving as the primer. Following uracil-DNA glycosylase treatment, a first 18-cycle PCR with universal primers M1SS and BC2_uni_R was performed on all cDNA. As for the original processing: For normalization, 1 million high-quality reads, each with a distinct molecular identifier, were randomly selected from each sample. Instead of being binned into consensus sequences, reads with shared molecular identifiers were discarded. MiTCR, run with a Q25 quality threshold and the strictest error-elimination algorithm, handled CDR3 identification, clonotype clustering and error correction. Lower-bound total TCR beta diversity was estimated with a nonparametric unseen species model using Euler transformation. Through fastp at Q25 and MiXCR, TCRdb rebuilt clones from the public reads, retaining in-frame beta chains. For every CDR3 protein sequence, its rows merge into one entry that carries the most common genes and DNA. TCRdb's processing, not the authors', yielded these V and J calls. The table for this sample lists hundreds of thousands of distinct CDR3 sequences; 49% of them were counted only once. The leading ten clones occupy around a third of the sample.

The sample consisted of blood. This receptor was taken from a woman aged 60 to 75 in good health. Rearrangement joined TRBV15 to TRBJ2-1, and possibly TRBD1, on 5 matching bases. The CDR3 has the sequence CATKDAGHYNEQFF. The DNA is TGTGCCACCAAAGATGCAGGGCATTACAATGAGCAGTTCTTC.